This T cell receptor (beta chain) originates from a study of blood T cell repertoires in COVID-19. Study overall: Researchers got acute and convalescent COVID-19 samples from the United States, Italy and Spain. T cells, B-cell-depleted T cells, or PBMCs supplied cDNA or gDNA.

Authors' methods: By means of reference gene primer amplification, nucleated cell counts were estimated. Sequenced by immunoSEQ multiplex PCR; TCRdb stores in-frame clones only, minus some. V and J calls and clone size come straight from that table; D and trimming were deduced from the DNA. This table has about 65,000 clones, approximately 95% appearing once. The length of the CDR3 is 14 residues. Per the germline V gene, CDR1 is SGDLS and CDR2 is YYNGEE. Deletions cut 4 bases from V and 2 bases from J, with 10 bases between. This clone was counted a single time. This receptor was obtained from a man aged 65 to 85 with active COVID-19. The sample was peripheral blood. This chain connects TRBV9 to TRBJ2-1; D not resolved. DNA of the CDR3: TGTGCCAGCAGCTACAGTTCTCCCTACAATGAGCAGTTCTTC. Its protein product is CASSYSSPYNEQFF.